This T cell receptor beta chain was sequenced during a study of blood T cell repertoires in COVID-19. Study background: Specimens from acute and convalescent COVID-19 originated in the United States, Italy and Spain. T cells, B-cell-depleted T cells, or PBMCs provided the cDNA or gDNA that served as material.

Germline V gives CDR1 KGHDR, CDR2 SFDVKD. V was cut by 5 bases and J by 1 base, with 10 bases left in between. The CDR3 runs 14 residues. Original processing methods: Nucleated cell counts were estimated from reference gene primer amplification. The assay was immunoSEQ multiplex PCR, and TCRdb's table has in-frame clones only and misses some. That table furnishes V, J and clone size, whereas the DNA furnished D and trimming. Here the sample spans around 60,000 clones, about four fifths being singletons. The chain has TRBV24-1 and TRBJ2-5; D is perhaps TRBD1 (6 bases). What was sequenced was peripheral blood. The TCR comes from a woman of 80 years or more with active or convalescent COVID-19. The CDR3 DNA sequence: TGTGCCACCAGTGGTCAGGGGCTCCAAGAGACCCAGTACTTC. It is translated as CATSGQGLQETQYF.